This TCR beta chain was retrieved from a study of shared clonotypes between healthy human individuals. The CDR3 sequence is 15 residues long. The germline CDR1 and CDR2 sequences are SGHNT and YYREEE (reference sequence). V trimming: 0 bases; J trimming: 5 bases; junction bases outside the gene matches: 7. Genomic DNA from each subset was divided evenly over several immunoSEQ plates. Original handling: Junction-only sequences produced by ImmunoSEQ had no quality scores, so filtering differed. Here immunoSEQ multiplex PCR was the method, and the copy in TCRdb shows in-frame clones only, minus some. V and J calls and clone size are those listed in that table; D and trimming were worked out from the DNA. Of some 200,000 clones listed, about 69% were seen once; the top ten hold over 8.5%.

The source of this sequence is a man aged 25 to 40 in good health. Sequences were obtained from memory CD4+ T cells sorted from blood. Documented subset: CD45RA-negative fraction. V is TRBV5-4 and J is TRBJ2-7; 8 bases map to TRBD1. In DNA, the CDR3 is TGTGCCAGCAGCTTGGCTGTGACAGGGGTGAACGAGCAGTACTTC. Translation: CASSLAVTGVNEQYF.